This T cell receptor (beta chain) was identified in a study of OX40 agonist ivuxolimab in advanced cancers. Broadly, across the study: Ivuxolimab was a fully human IgG2 agonistic monoclonal antibody targeting the costimulatory receptor OX40 (CD134). Intravenous ivuxolimab was administered to patients every 2 weeks at six dose levels: 0.01, 0.1, 0.3, 1.5, 3 and 10 mg/kg. Of the roughly 52 dose-escalation patients, hepatocellular carcinoma was present in about 20, melanoma in around 15, renal cell carcinoma in 9 and head and neck cancer in 9. In the dose-escalation cohort, roughly 80% of patients were male, and the mean age was approximately 60 years, with a range of about 23 to 85. Patients were allowed to have had prior anti-PD-1, anti-PD-L1 or anti-CTLA-4 therapy, and approximately 43% of the dose-escalation patients had previously received checkpoint inhibitors. Partial responses occurred in three dose-escalation patients: two with cutaneous melanoma and one with hepatocellular carcinoma. The point of sequencing TCRbeta in the periphery was to test whether ivuxolimab changed TCR sequence diversity and drove clonal T-cell expansion. The paper describes the monotherapy dose-escalation part (N of about 54 patients) of the phase I trial of ivuxolimab. Overall study outcomes, separate from this receptor: The antigen specificity of the clonally expanded peripheral T cells was not determined. Low levels of normalized T-cell clonal expansion were also seen in some patients who did not respond. On average, CD8+ T cells showed more expanded clones than CD4+ T cells after ivuxolimab. In the 0.1-3.0 mg/kg groups, partial responders were among the patients with the lowest normalized peripheral clonal expansion, particularly in CD8+ T cells. At doses from 0.1 to 3.0 mg/kg, clonal expansion was seen in both CD4+ and CD8+ blood T cells between baseline and week 6.

Genomic DNA was isolated from the sorted cells so that the TCRbeta CDR3 region could be sequenced. The immunoSEQ Assay was used for sequencing of TCRbeta CDR3 regions. What TCRdb holds here is the immuneACCESS table cut down to in-frame rearrangements. Part of the clones is not present; checked against another copy, under half of the missing clones reflect an unresolved V gene, and the others are unexplained. For this sample the table gives tens of thousands of clones, of which over 80% were detected only once. The ten top clones hold approximately 7.4% of the sample. A note on this clone: This receptor's antigen is unknown. Base qualities were left out, and no much larger clone turns up one base away.

Patients with a history of autoimmune disease or receiving systemic immunosuppression were excluded from the trial. Peripheral blood for TCR sequencing was drawn from every dose cohort at baseline, at cycle 4 day 1 and at cycle 7 day 1. The samples were drawn from a first-in-human, open-label, multicenter phase I dose-escalation trial of ivuxolimab. Adults with locally advanced or metastatic head and neck squamous cell, hepatocellular, melanoma or renal cell carcinoma were enrolled in the trial. Before TCR sequencing, CD4+ T cells and CD8+ T cells from peripheral blood were sorted into separate populations. From cysteine to phenylalanine, the CDR3 is 18 amino acids long. The sequence is cut down to CDR3 DNA, 54 bases in frame from base 1. Based on the germline V gene, the CDR1 and CDR2 sequences are SGHRS and YFSETQ. The germline V end is reduced by 3 bases and the J end by 2 bases; junction bases left unmatched: 14.

This receptor was obtained from an adult with an advanced solid tumor such as melanoma, head and neck, liver or kidney cancer. This chain is built from TRBV5-1 and TRBJ2-7; 10 bases in the junction line up with TRBD1. Specimen: CD4+ or CD8+ T cells sorted from blood, collected in a trial of the OX40 agonist ivuxolimab. The CDR3 here reads CASSSSRDRGTSPYEQYF. The DNA reads as follows: TGCGCCAGCAGCTCGTCCCGGGACAGGGGAACCTCCCCCTACGAGCAGTACTTC.